The clone carrying this T cell receptor beta chain was counted a single time. This entry comes from a study of control samples from healthy donors and cancer patients. The assay was immunoSEQ multiplex PCR, and TCRdb's table has in-frame clones only and misses some. The sample lists over 150,000 clones; roughly 94% were seen once. The sample comprised PBMCs. The source of this sequence is a man in his 60s with colorectal cancer.

CDR3 sequence: CASSQELSKTGTEAFF. The CDR3 region has the DNA TGTGCCAGCAGCCAAGAGCTATCAAAGACGGGCACTGAAGCTTTCTTT. The chain couples TRBV4-2 to TRBJ1-1; the D is unclear. Germline V gives CDR1 LGHNA, CDR2 YNFKEQ. The CDR3 has 16 amino acids. With 0 bases removed from V and 4 bases from J, the gap between germline ends came to 15 bases.